This T cell receptor beta chain was obtained from a study of blood T cell repertoires in COVID-19. Authors' methods: Amplification of reference gene primers was used by the study to estimate nucleated cell counts. Here immunoSEQ multiplex PCR was the method, and the copy in TCRdb shows in-frame clones only, minus some. That table supplies the V and J calls and clone size; D and trimming were determined from the DNA. There are 300,000 to 400,000 clones in the sample; over 70% occur only once, and less than 5.5% lies in the top ten. The sequence came from a man aged 30 to 45 who had recovered from COVID-19. The sequencing sample was made of PBMCs or T cells enriched from blood (not recorded which).

CDR3 sequence reads: CASRPRGQVFNEQFF. CDR3 coding DNA: TGTGCCAGCAGACCCCGGGGACAGGTGTTCAATGAGCAGTTCTTC. This chain uses TRBV2 with TRBJ2-1, with 8 bases matching TRBD1. The CDR3 has 15 amino acids. The J segment lost 6 bases and the V segment lost 6 bases, leaving 10 bases of the junction unmatched. Germline V gene sequence: CDR1 SNHLY, CDR2 FYNNEI.